The sequence of this T cell receptor (beta chain) was determined in a study of cytomegalovirus exposure and HLA in healthy donors. The PCR had 60 Vbeta and 13 Jbeta primers. Measured with immunoSEQ multiplex PCR; TCRdb has only the in-frame clones, and not every one. The data hold around 170,000 clones, with around 81% observed a single time. There are a few counts of this clone. Its antigen is not known. Germline V gene data show CDR1 as SGDLS and CDR2 as YYNGEE. Trimming removed 0 bases at V and 1 base at J, with 16 bases between. The CDR3 is made up of 17 amino acids. Unrecorded immune exposure was likely among donors, who were nominally healthy when sampled. Study outcomes and limitations: Compared with the approximately 700-donor mean, an Asian-associated ancestry cluster reportedly had fewer N-insertions, according to a later analysis. DRB1 showed the most TCR associations and HLA-C the fewest in a later analysis, as rates varied by HLA locus. Three CMV-associated chains proved CMV antigen-specific in vitro.

The V and J genes are TRBV9 and TRBJ2-5; the D gene is possibly TRBD2 (6 bases). The clonotype originates from a man aged 35 to 55 in good health and CMV-seronegative. The sample consisted of PBMCs. The CDR3 DNA reads TGTGCCAGCAGCGTAGAGGGTGGAGGGGTGACCCAAGAGACCCAGTACTTC. Translation gives CASSVEGGGVTQETQYF.